The rows below give T cell receptor beta chains drawn from one sample of a study of STAT3 mutations in large granular lymphocyte leukemia. Profiling relied on immunoSEQ multiplex PCR, and the TCRdb table lists in-frame clones only, not all of them. Found here are 30,000 to 40,000 clones, roughly 86% of them singletons; the top ten hold about 13%. What was sequenced was peripheral blood mononuclear cells. All receptors derive from a man aged 55 to 70 with T-cell large granular lymphocyte leukemia. Some clones in this sample may be carry-over from other donors' samples. Each CDR3 is given with its conserved first and last residue. D genes are given only for firm matches. Where a row states a size, it is once, few, many or the class of an expanded clone; other rows omit it.

>TRBJ2-4|.|TRBV5-1|.
TGCGCCAGCGCCGACCCAGGGTCGGCCAAAAACATTCAGTACTTC
CASADPGSAKNIQYF
>TRBJ2-2|TRBD2|TRBV12-5|.
TGTGCTAGTGGTTTGGTACCCCTCCCACTAGCGGGAGAGACCGGGGAGCTGTTTTTT
CASGLVPLPLAGETGELFF
>TRBJ2-7|TRBD2|TRBV5-1|.
TGCGCCAGCAGCTTCTCGCGGGAGGGCCACTACGAGCAGTACTTC
CASSFSREGHYEQYF
>TRBJ2-7|TRBD1|TRBV5-1|.
TGCGCCAGCAGCACCTCCGGGACAGGGGGCGACGAGCAGTACTTC
CASSTSGTGGDEQYF
>TRBJ2-7|.|TRBV7-8|.
TGTGCCAGCAGCTTAGCCGTCGTCCGGGATCTCTCCTACGAGCAGTACTTC
CASSLAVVRDLSYEQYF
>TRBJ1-5|.|TRBV18|.
TGTGCCAGCCCCTTCCCCTGCAGGGTCAATCAGCCCCAGCATTTT
CASPFPCRVNQPQHF
>TRBJ1-6|TRBD1|TRBV7-9|.
TGTGCCAGCAGTTTCGGACAGGGGGTTTATAATTCACCCCTCCACTTT
CASSFGQGVYNSPLHF
>TRBJ1-2|.|TRBV6-1|.
TGTGCCAGCAGTGAAAGGGCGGGGGCGGAGGGCTATGGCTACACCTTC
CASSERAGAEGYGYTF
>TRBJ1-4|.|TRBV5-1|.
TGCGCCAGCAAACGACAGGAGGTAACTAATGAAAAACTGTTTTTT
CASKRQEVTNEKLFF
>TRBJ2-7|.|TRBV5-4|.
TGTGCCAGCAGCTTGCCCGGGACGGTCTACGAGCAGTACTTC
CASSLPGTVYEQYF
>TRBJ1-5|.|TRBV18|once
TGTGCCAGCTCACAGGACAGCAATCAGCCCCAGCATTTT
CASSQDSNQPQHF
>TRBJ2-6|.|TRBV9|.
TGTGCCAGCAGCGTAGGAGGGGCCGGGGCCAACGTCCTGACTTTC
CASSVGGAGANVLTF
>TRBJ2-7|TRBD1|TRBV5-1|.
TGCGCCAGCAGCCAAGGACCGGGACAGTCCTACGAGCAGTACTTC
CASSQGPGQSYEQYF
>TRBJ1-1|.|TRBV4-2|.
TGTGCCAGCAGACAAGACCAGGGGCGCGTAGCTTTCTTT
CASRQDQGRVAFF
>TRBJ1-1|.|TRBV29-1|once
TGCAGCGTTGAACGGGGTGGCACTGAAGCTTTCTTT
CSVERGGTEAFF
>TRBJ1-6|TRBD1|TRBV5-1|few
TGCGCCAGCAGCTTGGCGACAGGGATCAATTCACCCCTCCACTTT
CASSLATGINSPLHF
>TRBJ2-7|TRBD2|TRBV5-1|.
TGCGCCAGCAGTCGGGGGGGGGCCTACGAGCAGTACTTC
CASSRGGAYEQYF
>TRBJ1-4|.|TRBV6-1|.
TGTGCCAGCAGTCGATACATGGCTGCTAATGAAAAACTGTTTTTT
CASSRYMAANEKLFF
>TRBJ2-7|TRBD1|TRBV5-1|.
TGCGCCAGCAGCTCGACGACAGGGAACGAGCAGTACTTC
CASSSTTGNEQYF
>TRBJ2-3|TRBD2|TRBV18|.
TGTGCCAGCTCACCGGGAGGTGGTAGCGGGAGCTCAGATACGCAGTATTTT
CASSPGGGSGSSDTQYF
>TRBJ1-1|TRBD1|TRBV10-2|.
TGCGCCAGCAGTCCGATACAGGGGGCAAGAGACACTGAAGCTTTCTTT
CASSPIQGARDTEAFF
>TRBJ1-1|.|TRBV12-5|.
TGTGCTAGTGGTTTAGGCAGGTTGAACACTGAAGCTTTCTTT
CASGLGRLNTEAFF
>TRBJ1-5|.|TRBV7-9|few
TGTGCCAGCAGCTCCCAGCGGGCCGGGTATCAGCCCCAGCATTTT
CASSSQRAGYQPQHF
>TRBJ2-5|TRBD2|TRBV4-2|.
TGTGCCAGCAGCCAGACCGGGACTAGCGGGCAAGAGACCCAGTACTTC
CASSQTGTSGQETQYF
>TRBJ2-2|TRBD1|TRBV9|.
TGTGCCAGCAGCGGACGGACAGGGGGCGCGGGCACCGGGGAGCTGTTTTTT
CASSGRTGGAGTGELFF